Sequencing of this T cell receptor beta chain was carried out in a study of shared clonotypes between healthy human individuals (dated by TCRdb to the early 2020s). Looking at the study overall: A couple of women and a few men aged 18 to 49 years were included in the cohort. Libraries were prepared and TCR repertoires were sequenced by different laboratories using diverse techniques, in order to increase sequencing depth and limit assay-specific biases. Per donor, leukapheresis produced somewhere between about 0.9 and 9 billion PBMCs. For each donor, CD4 naive and CD4 memory were each given three plates, CD8 naive was given two plates, and CD8 memory was given one plate. Blood TCR repertoires of a handful of healthy adults were deeply sequenced to estimate repertoire size and the extent of clonotype sharing between individuals. Summary of the overall study and its limitations: Pairwise subsampling indicated that sequencing depth was expected to affect the degree of clonotype sharing among donors. Larger estimated clonotype richness was generally found for naive subsets than for memory subsets. Compared with non-shared clonotypes, the clonotypes found in all four sorted-subset donors had higher generation probabilities. Because the study included a small number of donors, the genetic and exposure-history diversity represented was limited. Sharing across a handful of donors was observed for about 4.8% of naive CD4, under 4% of naive CD8, about 2.5% of memory CD4, and around 0.44% of memory CD8 clonotypes. Incomplete sequencing was indicated by rarefaction of sorted-subset datasets, despite the large sequencing depth. Only blood was sampled, and tissue TCR repertoires likely differ from those in blood.

Donors were healthy HIV-negative adults with no recently reported acute infections or vaccinations. Every donor was a Caucasian adult living in Nashville, Tennessee, USA. CD4+ T cells were enriched by magnetic negative selection, after which naive cells were positively selected on CD45RA and the negative fraction was taken as the memory subset. Blood was obtained by leukapheresis, after which PBMCs were separated by Ficoll-Histopaque density gradient centrifugation and cryopreserved in liquid nitrogen vapor phase. Analytical flow cytometry was used to check the purity and quantity of each magnetically sorted T cell population. Genomic DNA was isolated from every sorted fraction and measured by UV absorbance on a Nanodrop 2000c. Using the deep immunoSEQ assay, multiplex PCR amplified TCR CDR3 regions from genomic DNA. For each cell subset, the extracted genomic DNA was distributed evenly across all wells of several immunoSEQ 96-well plates, and each plate served as one replicate. For sorted subsets, around 0.2 ug genomic DNA, equal to some 30,000 T cell genomes, was loaded into each replicate PCR. Purified libraries were measured with a Qubit 3.0 fluorometer, size-checked on a Bioanalyzer 2100, and measured again with the KAPA Library Quantification kit. A separate single-read 150-cycle Illumina NextSeq 550 flow cell was used to sequence each immunoSEQ 96-well plate. The study's processing was this. Because the immunoSEQ output held only junctional sequences and lacked quality scores, the filtering could not match the filtering applied to full-length reads. To assign V/J genes and CDR3, sequences were annotated against IMGT germline references using PyIR, a Python wrapper for IgBLAST v1.9. Any read was removed if the V/J assignment was weak (E-value above 1e-6), the CDR3 was missing, or the read contained stop codons, out-of-frame junctions, or ambiguous translated residues. A V3J clonotype was defined by an identical inferred V gene, J gene, and CDR3 amino acid sequence. The percentage overlap between two repertoires was calculated by dividing the number of shared unique clonotypes by the size of the smaller repertoire. Three approaches were used to assess repertoire richness: RTK rarefaction, the Chao1 estimator, and Recon v2.1 estimates of unobserved clonotypes. Generation probabilities for all TCRbeta clonotypes obtained by the gDNA method from a few donors were computed using OLGA. The table was pulled from immuneACCESS by TCRdb, which kept in-frame rearrangements only. Such tables lose some clones; where checked, under half of the loss comes from unresolved V genes, and the rest has no known cause. V and J calls plus clone size are reproduced from that table; the DNA served to infer D and trimming. This sample gives 850,000 to 1,200,000 clones in total; under 80% of them show up just once. Clones ranked in the top ten supply 1.5% of the sample.

As regards this clone: There is no known antigen for this receptor. There are no base qualities to consult, and no much larger clone falls within one base.

What was sequenced was memory CD4+ T cells sorted from blood. What this sample's cell subset or site label stands for: CD45RA-negative fraction. The receptor was isolated from a man aged 18 to 30 in good health.

CDR3 region: CASRIDAGSAQPQHF. The nucleotide sequence reads as follows: TGTGCCAGCAGAATCGATGCAGGGTCGGCTCAGCCCCAGCATTTT. The chain links TRBV6-1 with TRBJ1-5; the D segment could be TRBD1, given 5 matching bases. The V end loses 6 bases and the J end loses 6 bases, and a stretch of 18 bases separates them. Its CDR3 holds 15 amino acids, cysteine through phenylalanine. Kept here is only the CDR3 DNA, which spans 45 bases and is read in frame from base 1. CDR1 MNHNS and CDR2 SASEGT were looked up in the germline V gene.